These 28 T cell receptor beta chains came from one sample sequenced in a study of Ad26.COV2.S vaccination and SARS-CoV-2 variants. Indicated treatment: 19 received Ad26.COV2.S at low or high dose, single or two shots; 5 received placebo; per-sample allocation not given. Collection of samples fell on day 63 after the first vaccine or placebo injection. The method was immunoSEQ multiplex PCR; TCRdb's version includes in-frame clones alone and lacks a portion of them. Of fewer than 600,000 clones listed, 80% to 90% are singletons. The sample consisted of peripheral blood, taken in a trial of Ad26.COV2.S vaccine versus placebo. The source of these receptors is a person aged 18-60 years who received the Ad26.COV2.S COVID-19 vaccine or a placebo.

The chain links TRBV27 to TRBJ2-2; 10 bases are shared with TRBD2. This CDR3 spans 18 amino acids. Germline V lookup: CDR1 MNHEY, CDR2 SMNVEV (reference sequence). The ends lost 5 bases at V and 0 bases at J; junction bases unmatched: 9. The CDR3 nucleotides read TGTGCCAGCAGTCTTCCCCGGACTAGCGGAGCGAACACCGGGGAGCTGTTTTTT. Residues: CASSLPRTSGANTGELFF.

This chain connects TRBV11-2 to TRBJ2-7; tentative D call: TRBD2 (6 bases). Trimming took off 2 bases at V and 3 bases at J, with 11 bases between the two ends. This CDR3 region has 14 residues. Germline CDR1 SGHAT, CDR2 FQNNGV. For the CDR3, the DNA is TGTGCCAGCAGCTTACCGGGACTTTTCTACGAGCAGTACTTC. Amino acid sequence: CASSLPGLFYEQYF.

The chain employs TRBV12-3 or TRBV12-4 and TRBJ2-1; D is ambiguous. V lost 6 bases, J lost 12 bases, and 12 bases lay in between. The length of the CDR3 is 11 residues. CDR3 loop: CASSLGIWQFF. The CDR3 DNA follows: TGTGCCAGCAGCCTGGGCATTTGGCAGTTCTTC.

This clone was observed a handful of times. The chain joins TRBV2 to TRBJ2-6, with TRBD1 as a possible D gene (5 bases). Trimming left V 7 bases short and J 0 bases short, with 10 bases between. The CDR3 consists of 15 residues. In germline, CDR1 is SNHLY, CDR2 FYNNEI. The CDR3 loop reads CASNVQGSGANVLTF. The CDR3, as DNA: TGTGCCAGCAACGTTCAGGGCTCTGGGGCCAACGTCCTGACTTTC.

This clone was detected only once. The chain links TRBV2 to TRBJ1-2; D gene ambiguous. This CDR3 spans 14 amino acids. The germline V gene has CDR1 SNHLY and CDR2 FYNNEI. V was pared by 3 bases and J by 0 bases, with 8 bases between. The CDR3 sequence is CASSDLVANYGYTF. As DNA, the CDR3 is TGTGCCAGCAGTGACCTAGTAGCTAACTATGGCTACACCTTC.

The CDR3 DNA is TGTGCCAGCAGCTTATGGACGGCTACCTACGAGCAGTACTTC. Translated, it gives CASSLWTATYEQYF. The chain recombines TRBV7-8 with TRBJ2-7; D gene uncertain. The CDR3 runs to 14 residues. Germline CDR1 is SGHVS and CDR2 is FQNEAQ. Trimming left V 2 bases short and J 2 bases short, with 10 bases between.

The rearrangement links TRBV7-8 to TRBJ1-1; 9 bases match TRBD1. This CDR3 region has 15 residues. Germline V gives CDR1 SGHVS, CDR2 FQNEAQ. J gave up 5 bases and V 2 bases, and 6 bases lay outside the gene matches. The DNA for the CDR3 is TGTGCCAGCAGCTTACAGACAGGGGGAAGGACTGAAGCTTTCTTT. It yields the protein CASSLQTGGRTEAFF.

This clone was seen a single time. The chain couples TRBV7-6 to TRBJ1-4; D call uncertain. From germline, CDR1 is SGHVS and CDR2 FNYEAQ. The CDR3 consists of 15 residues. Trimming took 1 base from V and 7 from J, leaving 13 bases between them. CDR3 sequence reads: CASSLGGSKSEKLFF. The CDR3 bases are TGTGCCAGCAGCTTAGGCGGCAGCAAATCTGAAAAACTGTTTTTT.

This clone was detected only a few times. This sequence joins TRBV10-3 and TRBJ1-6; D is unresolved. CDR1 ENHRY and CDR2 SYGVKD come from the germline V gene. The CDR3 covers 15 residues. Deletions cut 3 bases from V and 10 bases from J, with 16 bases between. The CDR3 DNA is TGTGCCATCAGTGACTGGGAAAGTGAGATCTCACCCCTCCACTTT. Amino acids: CAISDWESEISPLHF.

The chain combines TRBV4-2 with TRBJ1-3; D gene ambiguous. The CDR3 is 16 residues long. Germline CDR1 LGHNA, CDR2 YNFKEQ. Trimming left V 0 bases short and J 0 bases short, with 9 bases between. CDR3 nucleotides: TGTGCCAGCAGCCAAGACGGTCCTAGCTCTGGAAACACCATATATTTT. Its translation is CASSQDGPSSGNTIYF.

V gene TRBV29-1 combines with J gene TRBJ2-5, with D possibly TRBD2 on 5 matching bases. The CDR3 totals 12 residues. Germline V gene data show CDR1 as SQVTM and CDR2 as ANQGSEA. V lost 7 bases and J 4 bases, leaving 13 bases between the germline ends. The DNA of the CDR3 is TGCAGCGGAACCTCTAGCTCAGAGACCCAGTACTTC. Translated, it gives CSGTSSSETQYF.

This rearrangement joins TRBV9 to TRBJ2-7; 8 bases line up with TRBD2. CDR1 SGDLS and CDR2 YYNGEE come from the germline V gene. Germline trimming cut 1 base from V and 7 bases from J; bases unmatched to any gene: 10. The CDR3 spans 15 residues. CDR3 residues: CASSVFPGGPWEQYF. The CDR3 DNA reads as TGTGCCAGCAGCGTATTTCCGGGAGGGCCTTGGGAGCAGTACTTC.

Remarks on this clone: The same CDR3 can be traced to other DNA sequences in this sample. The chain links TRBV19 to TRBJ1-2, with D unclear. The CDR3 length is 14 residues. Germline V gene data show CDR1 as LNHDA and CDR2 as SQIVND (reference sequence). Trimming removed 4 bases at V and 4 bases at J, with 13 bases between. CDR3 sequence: CASSTPGTAYGYTF. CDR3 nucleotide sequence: TGTGCCAGTAGTACTCCGGGCACAGCCTATGGCTACACCTTC.

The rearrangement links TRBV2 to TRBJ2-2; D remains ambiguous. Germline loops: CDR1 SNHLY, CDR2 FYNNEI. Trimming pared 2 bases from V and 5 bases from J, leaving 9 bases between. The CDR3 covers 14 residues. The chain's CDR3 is CASSEFGLTGELFF. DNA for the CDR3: TGTGCCAGCAGTGAATTTGGCCTGACCGGGGAGCTGTTTTTT.

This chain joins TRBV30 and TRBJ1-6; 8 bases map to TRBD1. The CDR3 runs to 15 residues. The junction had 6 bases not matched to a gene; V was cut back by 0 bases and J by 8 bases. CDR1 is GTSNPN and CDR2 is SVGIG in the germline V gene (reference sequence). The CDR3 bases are TGTGCCTGGAGTGTGGCGGACAGGGACCATTCACCCCTCCACTTT. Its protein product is CAWSVADRDHSPLHF.

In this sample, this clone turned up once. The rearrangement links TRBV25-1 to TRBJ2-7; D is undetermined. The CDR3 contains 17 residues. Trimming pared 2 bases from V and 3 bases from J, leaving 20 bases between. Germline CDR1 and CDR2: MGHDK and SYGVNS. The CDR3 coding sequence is TGTGCCAGCAGTGAAACTGTCGGAAGAACCCACCACTACGAGCAGTACTTC. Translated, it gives CASSETVGRTHHYEQYF.

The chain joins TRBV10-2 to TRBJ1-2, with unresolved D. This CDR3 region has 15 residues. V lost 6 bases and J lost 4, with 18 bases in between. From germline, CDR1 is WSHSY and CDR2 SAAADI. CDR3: CASRRNDLSGYGYTF. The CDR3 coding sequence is TGCGCCAGCAGGAGAAATGACCTTTCTGGCTATGGCTACACCTTC.

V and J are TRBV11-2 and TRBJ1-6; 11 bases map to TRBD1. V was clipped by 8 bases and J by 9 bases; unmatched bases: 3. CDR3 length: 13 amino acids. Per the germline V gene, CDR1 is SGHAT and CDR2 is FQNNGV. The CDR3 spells CASGGQGASPLHF. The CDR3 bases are TGTGCCAGCGGCGGACAGGGGGCTTCACCCCTCCACTTT. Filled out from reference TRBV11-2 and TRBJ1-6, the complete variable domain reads EAGVAQSPRYKIIEKRQSVAFWCNPISGHATLYWYQQILGQGPKLLIQFQNNGVVDDSQLPKDRFSAERLKGVDSTLKIQPAKLEDSAVYLCASGGQGASPLHFGNGTRLTVT.

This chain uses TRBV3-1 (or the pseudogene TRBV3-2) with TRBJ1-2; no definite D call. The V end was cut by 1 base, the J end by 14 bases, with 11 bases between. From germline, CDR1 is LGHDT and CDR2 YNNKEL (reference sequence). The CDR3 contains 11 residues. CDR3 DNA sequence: TGTGCCAGCAGCCAAGCGTCGGTGAGGACCTTC. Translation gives CASSQASVRTF.

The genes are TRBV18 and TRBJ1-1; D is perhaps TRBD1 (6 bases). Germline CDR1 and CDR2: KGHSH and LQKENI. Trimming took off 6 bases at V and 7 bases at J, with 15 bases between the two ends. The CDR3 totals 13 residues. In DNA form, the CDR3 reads TGTGCCAGCTCGGTGACAGGCGCAGATGAAGCTTTCTTT. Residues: CASSVTGADEAFF.

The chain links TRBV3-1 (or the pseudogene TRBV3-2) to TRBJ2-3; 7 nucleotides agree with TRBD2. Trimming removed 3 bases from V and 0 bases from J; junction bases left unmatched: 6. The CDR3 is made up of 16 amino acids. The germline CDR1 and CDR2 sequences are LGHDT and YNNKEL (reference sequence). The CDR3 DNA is TGTGCCAGCAGCCAGCCTGGGGAGGGGAGCACAGATACGCAGTATTTT. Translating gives CASSQPGEGSTDTQYF.

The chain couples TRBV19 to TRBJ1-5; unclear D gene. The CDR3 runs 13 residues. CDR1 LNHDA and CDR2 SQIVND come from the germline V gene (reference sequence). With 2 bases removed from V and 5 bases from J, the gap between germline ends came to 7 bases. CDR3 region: CASSIPAYQPQHF. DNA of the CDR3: TGTGCCAGTAGTATACCAGCCTATCAGCCCCAGCATTTT.

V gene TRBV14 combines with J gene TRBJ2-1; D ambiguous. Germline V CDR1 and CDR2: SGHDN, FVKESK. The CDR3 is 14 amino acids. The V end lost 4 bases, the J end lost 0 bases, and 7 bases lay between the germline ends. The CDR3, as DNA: TGTGCCAGCAGCCCTGTCAGCTCCTACAATGAGCAGTTCTTC. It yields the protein CASSPVSSYNEQFF.

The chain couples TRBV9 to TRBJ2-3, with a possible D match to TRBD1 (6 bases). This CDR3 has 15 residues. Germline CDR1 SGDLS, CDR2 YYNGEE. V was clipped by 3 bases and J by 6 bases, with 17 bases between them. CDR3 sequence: CASSEGQTILDTQYF. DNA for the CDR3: TGTGCCAGCAGCGAAGGACAGACGATACTTGATACGCAGTATTTT. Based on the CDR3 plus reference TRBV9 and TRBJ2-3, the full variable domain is DSGVTQTPKHLITATGQRVTLRCSPRSGDLSVYWYQQSLDQGLQFLIQYYNGEERAKGNILERFSAQQFPDLHSELNLSSLELGDSALYFCASSEGQTILDTQYFGPGTRLTVL.

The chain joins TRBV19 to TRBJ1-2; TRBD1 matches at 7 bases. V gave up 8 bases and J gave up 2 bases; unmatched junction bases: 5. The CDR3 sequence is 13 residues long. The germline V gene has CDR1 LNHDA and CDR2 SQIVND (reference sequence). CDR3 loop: CASGTVPNYGYTF. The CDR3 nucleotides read TGTGCCAGTGGGACAGTACCCAACTATGGCTACACCTTC.

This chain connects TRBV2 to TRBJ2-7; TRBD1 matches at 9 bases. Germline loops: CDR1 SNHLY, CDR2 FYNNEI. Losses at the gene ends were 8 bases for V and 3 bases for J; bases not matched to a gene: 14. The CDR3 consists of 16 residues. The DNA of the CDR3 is TGTGCCAGCCCAAGTGCTCCGGGACAGGGAGACTACGAGCAGTACTTC. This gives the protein CASPSAPGQGDYEQYF.

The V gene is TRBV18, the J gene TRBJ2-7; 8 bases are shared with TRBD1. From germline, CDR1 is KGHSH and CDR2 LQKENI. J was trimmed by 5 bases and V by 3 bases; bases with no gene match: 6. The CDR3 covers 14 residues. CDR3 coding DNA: TGTGCCAGCTCACCTGTGGCAGGGGGCCACGAGCAGTACTTC. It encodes CASSPVAGGHEQYF.

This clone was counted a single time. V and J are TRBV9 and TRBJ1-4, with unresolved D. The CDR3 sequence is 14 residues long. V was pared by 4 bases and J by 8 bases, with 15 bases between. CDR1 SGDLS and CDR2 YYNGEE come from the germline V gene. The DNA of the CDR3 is TGTGCCAGCAGCCCCTATATGGGGAGGGAAAAACTGTTTTTT. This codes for CASSPYMGREKLFF.